This TCR beta chain was documented in a study of technical replicates of blood from a few donors. In its sample, this clone was seen a few times. Repertoires were generated with immunoSEQ multiplex PCR, while TCRdb's copy carries only in-frame clones and drops some. This table has about 50,000 clones, approximately 94% appearing once. The CDR3 has 17 residues. Germline values: CDR1 SGDLS, CDR2 YYNGEE. Trimming took 3 bases from V and 4 from J, leaving 22 bases between them. The chain has TRBV9 and TRBJ1-1; D may be TRBD1 (5 bases). This sequence originates from a human donor in good health. Sequenced: T cells isolated from PBMCs. The CDR3 region has the DNA TGTGCCAGCAGCGACACCTTCGGGGGGAGAAGAGGCACTGAAGCTTTCTTT. It codes for CASSDTFGGRRGTEAFF.